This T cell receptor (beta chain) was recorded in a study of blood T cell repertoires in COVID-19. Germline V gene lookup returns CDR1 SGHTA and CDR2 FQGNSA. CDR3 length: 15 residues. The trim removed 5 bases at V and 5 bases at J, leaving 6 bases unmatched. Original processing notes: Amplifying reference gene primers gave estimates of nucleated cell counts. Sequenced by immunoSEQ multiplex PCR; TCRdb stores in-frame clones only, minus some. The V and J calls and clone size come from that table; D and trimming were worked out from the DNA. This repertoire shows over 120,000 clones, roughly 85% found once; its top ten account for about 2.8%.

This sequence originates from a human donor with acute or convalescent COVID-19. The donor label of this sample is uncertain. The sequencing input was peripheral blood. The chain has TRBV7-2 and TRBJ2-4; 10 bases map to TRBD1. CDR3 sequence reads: CASSLTGGGENIQYF. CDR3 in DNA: TGTGCCAGCAGCCTGACAGGGGGCGGAGAAAACATTCAGTACTTC. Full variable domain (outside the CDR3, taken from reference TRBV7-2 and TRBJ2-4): GAGVSQSPSNKVTEKGKDVELRCDPISGHTALYWYRQSLGQGLEFLIYFQGNSAPDKSGLPSDRFSAERTGGSVSTLTIQRTQQEDSAVYLCASSLTGGGENIQYFGAGTRLSVL.